One sample yielded the 14 T cell receptor beta chains listed below, sequenced in a study of vaccination effects on CD4 cells after COVID-19. Using immunoSEQ multiplex PCR, the repertoire was profiled, and TCRdb retains in-frame clones only, with some absent. This sample has about 14,000 clones, with over 60% found just once. ViraFEST expansion of antigen-specific CD4+ T cells with viral peptide pools preceded sequencing. The culture ran for 10 to 11 days, and then CD4+ T cells were isolated. Their SARS-CoV-2 infection, verified by PCR, occurred between March and December 2020. Subjects were given two BNT162b2 or mRNA-1273 vaccine doses. Antigens for these TCRs are unknown. The sample was CD4+ T cells from PBMCs cultured with SARS-CoV-2 spike peptides, taken after COVID-19 vaccination. These receptors originate from a human donor who had a prior SARS-CoV-2 infection.

The chain combines TRBV6-1 with TRBJ2-5; a possible D gene is TRBD1 (5 bases). Germline lookup yields CDR1 MNHNS and CDR2 SASEGT. This CDR3 comprises 14 residues. The V end was cut by 3 bases, the J end by 5 bases, with 13 bases between. The CDR3 coding sequence is TGTGCCAGCAGTGATGTGGGGCGGATGGAGACCCAGTACTTC. It encodes CASSDVGRMETQYF.

This clone was detected only once. The chain employs TRBV13 and TRBJ1-4, with a possible D match to TRBD1 (6 bases). In germline, CDR1 is PRHDT, CDR2 FYEKMQ (reference sequence). CDR3 length equals 16 residues. The V and J ends lost 6 bases and 3 bases respectively, with 17 bases between them. CDR3 protein: CASSQPGGPANEKLFF. CDR3 DNA sequence: TGTGCCAGCAGTCAACCCGGGGGCCCGGCTAATGAAAAACTGTTTTTT.

This chain joins TRBV9 and TRBJ2-7; 9 bases match TRBD1. After removal of 3 bases from V and 4 bases from J, the junction contained 8 bases not matched to a gene. The CDR3 covers 15 residues. The germline V gene has CDR1 SGDLS and CDR2 YYNGEE. The CDR3 DNA sequence: TGTGCCAGCAGCGCCGGGACAGGGTGGCAGTACGAGCAGTACTTC. It translates to CASSAGTGWQYEQYF.

This clone was seen just once. The J gene is TRBJ2-3, the V gene TRBV6-1; 11 nucleotides line up with TRBD2. The junction had 3 bases not matched to a gene; V was cut back by 2 bases and J by 2 bases. CDR3 size: 16 residues. Germline V gene lookup returns CDR1 MNHNS and CDR2 SASEGT. The CDR3 region has the DNA TGTGCCAGCAGTGAATTAGCGGGGGGGGACACAGATACGCAGTATTTT. This gives the protein CASSELAGGDTDTQYF.

This clone came up once. The V call is TRBV4-3, the J call TRBJ2-4; D gene ambiguous. The germline V and J ends were trimmed by 0 bases and 0 bases, with 24 bases remaining between them. The CDR3 is 21 residues long. CDR1 is LGHNA and CDR2 is YSLEER in the germline V gene. CDR3 DNA sequence: TGCGCCAGCAGCCAAGATGCAGGACCCCGAAGGGAAGGTCGAGCCAAAAACATTCAGTACTTC. Protein product: CASSQDAGPRREGRAKNIQYF.

This rearrangement joins TRBV16 to TRBJ1-5; D is perhaps TRBD1 (5 bases). Trimming removed 4 bases from V and 2 bases from J, with 12 bases in between. Looked up from germline, CDR1 is KGHSY and CDR2 is FQNENV. This CDR3 has 15 residues. CDR3 sequence: CASSPRSGRNQPQHF. The CDR3 DNA reads TGTGCCAGCAGCCCAAGGTCGGGACGCAATCAGCCCCAGCATTTT.

The sample holds a few counts of this clone. J is TRBJ2-3 and V is TRBV19, with TRBD2 identical over 10 bases. The CDR3 is made up of 15 amino acids. In germline, CDR1 is LNHDA, CDR2 SQIVND (reference sequence). Trimming cost V 5 bases and J 4 bases; bases outside gene matches: 6. CDR3 in amino acids: CASSYPSGSSDTQYF. CDR3 DNA sequence: TGTGCCAGTAGTTACCCTAGCGGGAGCTCAGATACGCAGTATTTT.

This clone appeared a single time. The CDR3 sequence: CASSAALAPYEQYF. The CDR3 DNA reads as TGCGCCAGCAGCGCGGCCCTAGCGCCCTACGAGCAGTACTTC. The chain has TRBV5-1 and TRBJ2-7; a weak D match, TRBD2 (6 bases). Germline lookup yields CDR1 SGHRS and CDR2 YFSETQ. Between the trimmed V and J ends, which lost 4 bases and 2 bases, there was a span of 13 bases. This CDR3 is 14 amino acids long.

The chain combines TRBV24-1 with TRBJ2-1; 11 nucleotides align to TRBD2. From germline, CDR1 is KGHDR and CDR2 SFDVKD. This CDR3 is 17 amino acids long. V lost 6 bases, J lost 4 bases, and 10 bases stayed unmatched. The CDR3 region is CATSHVAGGPGYNEQFF. The DNA for the CDR3 is TGTGCCACCAGTCACGTAGCGGGAGGGCCTGGGTACAATGAGCAGTTCTTC.

The chain links TRBV7-9 to TRBJ2-1, with 10 bases that match TRBD2. The V gene's germline CDR1 is SEHNR and CDR2 FQNEAQ (reference sequence). Germline trimming cut 7 bases from V and 6 bases from J; bases unmatched to any gene: 18. This CDR3 is built from 18 residues. The CDR3 protein is CASTQNPKAGGLSNEQFF. CDR3 nucleotides: TGTGCCAGCACCCAGAATCCGAAAGCGGGGGGGTTAAGCAATGAGCAGTTCTTC. The entire variable domain, with the rest obtained from reference TRBV7-9 and TRBJ2-1, is as follows: DTGVSQNPRHKITKRGQNVTFRCDPISEHNRLYWYRQTLGQGPEFLTYFQNEAQLEKSRLLSDRFSAERPKGSFSTLEIQRTEQGDSAMYLCASTQNPKAGGLSNEQFFGPGTRLTVL.

The chain couples TRBV14 to TRBJ2-2; 10 nucleotides align to TRBD2. The CDR3 has 15 residues. The trim removed 4 bases at V and 3 bases at J, leaving 2 bases unmatched. The germline V gene has CDR1 SGHDN and CDR2 FVKESK. The CDR3 DNA is TGTGCCAGCAGCCGGGGACTAGCGTACACCGGGGAGCTGTTTTTT. It yields the protein CASSRGLAYTGELFF. Based on the CDR3 plus reference TRBV14 and TRBJ2-2, the full variable domain is EAGVTQFPSHSVIEKGQTVTLRCDPISGHDNLYWYRRVMGKEIKFLLHFVKESKQDESGMPNNRFLAERTGGTYSTLKVQPAELEDSGVYFCASSRGLAYTGELFFGEGSRLTVL.

The rearrangement uses TRBV18 and TRBJ2-3; D remains ambiguous. Germline-derived CDR1 and CDR2 are KGHSH and LQKENI. V shed 6 bases and J shed 4 bases, with 8 bases lying between them. The CDR3 is 12 residues long. Here the CDR3 DNA reads TGTGCCAGCTCCCCCTATTCAGATACGCAGTATTTT. It is translated as CASSPYSDTQYF.

This chain links TRBV4-2 with TRBJ2-2; the D gene is possibly TRBD1 (6 bases). Trimming removed 3 bases from V and 6 bases from J, with 14 bases in between. In germline, CDR1 is LGHNA, CDR2 YNFKEQ. The CDR3 spans 15 residues. The CDR3 nucleotides are TGTGCCAGCAGCCAGACAATGAACAGGGCCGGGGAGCTGTTTTTT. Translated, it gives CASSQTMNRAGELFF.

V is TRBV15 and J is TRBJ2-5, with TRBD2 matching over 8 bases. CDR1 and CDR2 from the germline V gene are LNHNV and YYDKDF (reference sequence). With 6 bases clipped from V and 2 bases from J, the junction kept 5 bases outside the gene matches. This CDR3 is 14 amino acids long. Here the CDR3 DNA reads TGTGCCACCAGAGATACTAGCGGTCAAGAGACCCAGTACTTC. It is translated as CATRDTSGQETQYF.